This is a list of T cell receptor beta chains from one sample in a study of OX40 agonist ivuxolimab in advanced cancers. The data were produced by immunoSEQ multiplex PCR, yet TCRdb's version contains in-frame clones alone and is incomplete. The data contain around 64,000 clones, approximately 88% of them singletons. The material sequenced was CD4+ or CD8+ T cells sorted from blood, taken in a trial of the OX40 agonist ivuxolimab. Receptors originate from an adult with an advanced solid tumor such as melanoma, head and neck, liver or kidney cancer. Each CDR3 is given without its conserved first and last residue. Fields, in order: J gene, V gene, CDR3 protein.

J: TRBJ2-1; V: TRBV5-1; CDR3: ASSPELAGANEQF
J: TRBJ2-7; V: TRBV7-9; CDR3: ASSAEVGRRGSYEQY
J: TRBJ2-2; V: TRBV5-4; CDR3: ASSGHTGNTGELF
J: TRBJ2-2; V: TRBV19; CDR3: ASSIVGQGTNTGELF
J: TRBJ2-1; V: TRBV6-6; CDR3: ASSPRQAGGNEQF
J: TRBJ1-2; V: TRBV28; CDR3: ASSATTGVGYT
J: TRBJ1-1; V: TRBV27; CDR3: ASSLLAGALNTEAF
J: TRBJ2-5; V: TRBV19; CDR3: ASSIRAFSGREAGETQY
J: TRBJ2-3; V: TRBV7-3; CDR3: ASSGGTDTQY
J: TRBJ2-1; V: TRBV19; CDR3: ASSLRLAGVDNEQF
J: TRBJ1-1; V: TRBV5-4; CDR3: ASSLSNMNTEAF
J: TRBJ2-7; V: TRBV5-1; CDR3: ASSLGTVTYEQY
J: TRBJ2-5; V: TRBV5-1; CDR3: ASRLQGPGGETQY
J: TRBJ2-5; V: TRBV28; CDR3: ASSPSGQGEETQY
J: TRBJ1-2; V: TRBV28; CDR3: ASSWANYGYT
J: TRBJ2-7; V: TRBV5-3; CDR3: ASQKRRLKFSSYEQY
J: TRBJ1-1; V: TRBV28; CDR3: ASSFPTGGRTEAF